This is a list of T cell receptor beta chains from one sample in a study of blood T cell repertoires in COVID-19. This table comes from immunoSEQ multiplex PCR, and its TCRdb copy is limited to in-frame clones, with some not included. The table lists hundreds of thousands of clones, roughly 90% of them singletons, with roughly a tenth in the top ten. Sequencing used PBMCs or T cells enriched from blood (not recorded which). The source of these receptors is a young woman who had recovered from COVID-19. CDR3s include the opening cysteine and the closing phenylalanine or tryptophan. D genes are given only for firm matches. Not all rows give a size; the values are once, few, many and, for expanded clones, a class.

TGCAGCGTTGACGCGACAGCCAATAATGAAAAACTGTTTTTT CSVDATANNEKLFF . . TRBJ1-4 TRBV29-1
TGCGCCAGCAGGTTAACGACTGACTACAATGAGCAGTTCTTC CASRLTTDYNEQFF . once TRBJ2-1 TRBV5-1
TGTGCCAGCAGTTACTCGAACCAGGGGGTGGATGAAAAACTGTTTTTT CASSYSNQGVDEKLFF TRBD1 . TRBJ1-4 TRBV6-5
TGTGCCAGCAGCCCGCGAGTGAATTCACCCCTCCACTTT CASSPRVNSPLHF . . TRBJ1-6 TRBV6-5
TGTGCCAGCAGCCCGGGGGACTTCGCCTACGAGCAGTACTTC CASSPGDFAYEQYF . once TRBJ2-7 TRBV5-4
TGTGCCAGCAGCCGGCGCGGGCTTGGGAACTATGGCTACACCTTC CASSRRGLGNYGYTF . once TRBJ1-2 TRBV2
TGTGCCAGCAGCTTCCTGGGAGGCACTGAAGCTTTCTTT CASSFLGGTEAFF . . TRBJ1-1 TRBV7-8
TGTGCCAGCACTAGCGGTGCCCCTTTCACAGATACGCAGTATTTT CASTSGAPFTDTQYF TRBD2 . TRBJ2-3 TRBV2
TGTGCCAGCGGGGGCGGAAACACAGATACGCAGTATTTT CASGGGNTDTQYF . . TRBJ2-3 TRBV13
TGTGCCAGCAGCACAAGGCTGGCGGGGGCCGAAAACATTCAGTACTTC CASSTRLAGAENIQYF . . TRBJ2-4 TRBV9
TGTGCCAGCAGCTATTACATCGACAATGAGCAGTTCTTC CASSYYIDNEQFF . . TRBJ2-1 TRBV7-2
TGTGCCAGCAGTTTACGGGGTGAAGGTGGCTACACCTTC CASSLRGEGGYTF . . TRBJ1-2 TRBV27
TGTGCCAGCAGCGTAGCCGTTAGGGCTAGCGGCCGGAGCTCCTACAATGAGCAGTTCTTC CASSVAVRASGRSSYNEQFF TRBD2 . TRBJ2-1 TRBV9
TGTGCCAGCAGCTGGGGACTAGGCAATGAGCAGTTCTTC CASSWGLGNEQFF TRBD2 . TRBJ2-1 TRBV5-6
TGTGCCAGCAGTTTTAGAGGGTACACTGAAGCTTTCTTT CASSFRGYTEAFF . . TRBJ1-1 TRBV27
TGTGCCAGCAGCAGGGACTCCCTCGAGCAGTTCTTC CASSRDSLEQFF . . TRBJ2-1 TRBV7-6
TGTGCCAGCAGCCCCGGGGGGGAGCAGTACTTC CASSPGGEQYF TRBD2 . TRBJ2-7 TRBV11-1
TGTGCCAGCAGCTTGGGCGGGACAGCCGAGAATCAGCCCCAGCATTTT CASSLGGTAENQPQHF TRBD1 . TRBJ1-5 TRBV5-6
TGTGCCAGCTCACCCCGCCTTCTAGCGGTTACCTACAATGAGCAGTTCTTC CASSPRLLAVTYNEQFF TRBD2 . TRBJ2-1 TRBV18
TGTGCCAGCAGCTTGGAGACAGCCCTCATAGTCTTT CASSLETALIVF . . TRBJ1-1 TRBV5-8
TGTGCCAGCAGTTTTTTAACAGCTAATTCACCCCTCCACTTT CASSFLTANSPLHF . . TRBJ1-6 TRBV28
TGTGCCAGTGCGGCTAGCGGGCAGCAAGAGACCCAGTACTTC CASAASGQQETQYF TRBD2 few TRBJ2-5 TRBV27
TGCGCCAGCAGTCGGACTAGTGGATACGAGCAGTACTTC CASSRTSGYEQYF TRBD2 . TRBJ2-7 TRBV10-1
TGTGCCAGCAGTTCGCCGGGACAGCGACTAGATGATAATGAAAAACTGTTTTTT CASSSPGQRLDDNEKLFF TRBD1 . TRBJ1-4 TRBV28
TGTGCCAGCAGCCGTCTTAGCGGAAATGAGCAGTTCTTC CASSRLSGNEQFF . . TRBJ2-1 TRBV12-3/TRBV12-4
TGCAGCGTGACGGGACTAGCGGGAGGCAATGAGCAGTTCTTC CSVTGLAGGNEQFF TRBD2 . TRBJ2-1 TRBV29-1
TGCGCCAGCAGCCAAAGCCTAGGAGGGGAGCTGTTTTTT CASSQSLGGELFF . . TRBJ2-2 TRBV4-1
TGCGCCAGCAGCTTCCGACAGACCAACACTGAAGCTTTCTTT CASSFRQTNTEAFF . . TRBJ1-1 TRBV4-1
TGTGCCAGCAGCCAATGGGGGGATGCACCCCTCCACTTT CASSQWGDAPLHF . . TRBJ1-6 TRBV6-5
TGCAGTGCTAGTAAGCCTAGCGCAGATACGCAGTATTTT CSASKPSADTQYF . . TRBJ2-3 TRBV20-1
TGTGCCAGCAGTTTCTTTCGCGGGACAGGGGAGGACACTGAAGCTTTCTTT CASSFFRGTGEDTEAFF TRBD1 . TRBJ1-1 TRBV27
TGTGCCAGCAGCCGCTCGACAGGGGCCACTAATGAAAAACTGTTTTTT CASSRSTGATNEKLFF TRBD1 . TRBJ1-4 TRBV7-2
TGTGCCAGCAGTTCGCCTTACGGACTAGCGGCCCTTACCACAGATACGCAGTATTTT CASSSPYGLAALTTDTQYF TRBD2 . TRBJ2-3 TRBV27
TGTGCCATCAGTGAGGTGTCAGCGACCTATGGCTACACCTTC CAISEVSATYGYTF . . TRBJ1-2 TRBV10-3
TGTGCCAGCAGCTCAGGGCCCACTGAAGCTTTCTTT CASSSGPTEAFF . . TRBJ1-1 TRBV7-9
TGTGCCAGCAGTTTGATAGGACAGGGGTGGTCCGGGGAGCTGTTTTTT CASSLIGQGWSGELFF TRBD1 few TRBJ2-2 TRBV27
TGCGCCAGCGCGACAGCAAACCGAGGTGTGGCTTATGACGAGCAGTACTTC CASATANRGVAYDEQYF . . TRBJ2-7 TRBV5-1
TGTGCCACGGGACTAGCGGGAGGGCCGGATACGCAGTATTTT CATGLAGGPDTQYF TRBD2 once TRBJ2-3 TRBV19
TGTGCCAGCAGCTCTGACGGAACTACGAGCTCCTACAATGAGCAGTTCTTC CASSSDGTTSSYNEQFF . . TRBJ2-1 TRBV27
TGTGCCAGCTCCATAGCAAGTGCGGGTAACTACAATGAGCAGTTCTTC CASSIASAGNYNEQFF . . TRBJ2-1 TRBV18
TGTGCCAGCTCCGCCGCGGGAGGGGACACTGAAGCTTTCTTT CASSAAGGDTEAFF . once TRBJ1-1 TRBV18
TGTGCCAGCGGGACAGGGGATCAGCCCCAGCATTTT CASGTGDQPQHF TRBD1 . TRBJ1-5 TRBV28
TGTGCCAGCAGTTACTCCGGGACAGGGGACCAGCCCCAGCATTTT CASSYSGTGDQPQHF TRBD1 . TRBJ1-5 TRBV6-5
TGTGCCATCAGCAACCCCGGACAGAGCAATCAGCCCCAGCATTTT CAISNPGQSNQPQHF . . TRBJ1-5 TRBV10-3
TGCAGCGTTAGGCGACTAGCGGGAGACTACAATGAGCAGTTCTTC CSVRRLAGDYNEQFF TRBD2 . TRBJ2-1 TRBV29-1
TGTGCCAGCAGCTTCGGGGACAGTAACTATGGCTACACCTTC CASSFGDSNYGYTF TRBD1 . TRBJ1-2 TRBV5-5
TGTGCCACCAGCAGAGAGGGAGCGGGAGTCGGCTACAATGAGCAGTTCTTC CATSREGAGVGYNEQFF TRBD2 few TRBJ2-1 TRBV15
TGTGCCAGCAGCGCAGGGGGCGGCAATCAGCCCCAGCATTTT CASSAGGGNQPQHF TRBD1 . TRBJ1-5 TRBV9
TGTGCCAGCAGTTTGCGATCGAACACTGAAGCTTTCTTT CASSLRSNTEAFF . . TRBJ1-1 TRBV12-3/TRBV12-4
TGTGCCAGCAGCCAAGATAGGTTTCCCCCGGACAGGGAAAGGAATTCACCCCTCCACTTT CASSQDRFPPDRERNSPLHF TRBD1 few TRBJ1-6 TRBV3-1/TRBV3-2
TGTGCCAGCAGCCCACGACTAGTTTCCGAGCAGTACTTC CASSPRLVSEQYF . . TRBJ2-7 TRBV3-1/TRBV3-2
TGTGCCAGCAGCGGCTCCGGGAACACGTACGAGCAGTACTTC CASSGSGNTYEQYF . few TRBJ2-7 TRBV7-9
TGTGCCAGCAGTTTAGAGGGGGCCCCCGCCGAAAAACTGTTTTTT CASSLEGAPAEKLFF TRBD1 . TRBJ1-4 TRBV6-5
TGTGCCTGGAGAAGCGGGGGATATCAGCCCCAGCATTTT CAWRSGGYQPQHF . once TRBJ1-5 TRBV30
TGTGCCAGCAGCTTCAGCGCCGGGAACTACGAGCAGTACTTC CASSFSAGNYEQYF . . TRBJ2-7 TRBV11-2